One sample yielded the 24 T cell receptor beta chains listed below, sequenced in a study of radiotherapy plus CTLA-4 blockade in lung cancer. The data were produced by immunoSEQ multiplex PCR, yet TCRdb's version contains in-frame clones alone and is incomplete. The sample consists of 81,000 or so clones, roughly 80% of them appearing once. The sequences come from peripheral blood, collected from a patient treated with radiotherapy plus ipilimumab. Receptor source: a human donor with non-small cell lung cancer who had stable disease on radiotherapy plus ipilimumab.

The V call is TRBV5-1, the J call TRBJ1-6; D is unresolved. V lost 3 bases to trimming and J lost 2 bases, with 18 bases between them. This CDR3 spans 18 amino acids. Looked up from germline, CDR1 is SGHRS and CDR2 is YFSETQ. CDR3 in amino acids: CASSSSRFGSPYNSPLHF. CDR3 DNA sequence: TGCGCCAGCAGCTCCTCCCGGTTTGGCTCCCCCTATAATTCACCCCTCCACTTT.

The chain has TRBV30 and TRBJ2-4, with 10 bases lining up with TRBD1. V lost 1 base, J lost 7 bases, and 10 bases stayed unmatched. Germline CDR1 GTSNPN, CDR2 SVGIG (reference sequence). The CDR3 length is 16 residues. The CDR3 protein is CAWSAQPGQGPNIQYF. Here the CDR3 DNA reads TGTGCCTGGAGTGCACAACCGGGACAGGGGCCCAACATTCAGTACTTC.

This clone was seen once. The genes are TRBV19 and TRBJ2-1; D is possibly TRBD1 (7 bases). The CDR3 runs to 18 residues. Trimming pared 5 bases from V and 6 bases from J, leaving 26 bases between. CDR1 and CDR2 (germline): LNHDA, SQIVND (reference sequence). In DNA, the CDR3 is TGTGCCAGTAGTCCCCAGGGGGGACTCCTGGGGAACCGCAATGAGCAGTTCTTC. Translating gives CASSPQGGLLGNRNEQFF.

Note on this clone: The junction departs from the called germline gene at one end, perhaps through a read error. This chain links TRBV7-7 with TRBJ2-1, with TRBD2 identical over 11 bases. The CDR3 has 15 amino acids. The germline V gene encodes CDR1 SSHAT and CDR2 FNYEAQ (reference sequence). The CDR3 DNA reads as TGTGCTAGCAGCACTCTAGCGGGAGGAAGGAATGAGCAGTTCTTC. It encodes CASSTLAGGRNEQFF.

The genes are TRBV19 and TRBJ2-5; tentatively, D is TRBD1 (5 bases). V was pared by 4 bases and J by 4 bases, with 10 bases between. The germline V gene has CDR1 LNHDA and CDR2 SQIVND (reference sequence). The CDR3 length is 13 residues. CDR3 sequence reads: CASSSQGRETQYF. The CDR3 DNA reads TGTGCCAGTAGTAGCCAGGGCCGAGAGACCCAGTACTTC. The whole variable domain, remainder taken from reference TRBV19 and TRBJ2-5, is DGGITQSPKYLFRKEGQNVTLSCEQNLNHDAMYWYRQDPGQGLRLIYYSQIVNDFQKGDIAEGYSVSREKKESFPLTVTSAQKNPTAFYLCASSSQGRETQYFGPGTRLLVL.

The J gene is TRBJ2-4, the V gene TRBV10-2, with D perhaps matching TRBD2 (6 bases). The V and J ends lost 3 bases and 4 bases respectively, with 10 bases between them. Germline V gene lookup returns CDR1 WSHSY and CDR2 SAAADI. CDR3 size: 14 residues. CDR3 DNA: TGCGCCAGCAGTGATCTAGCGCTTAAAAACATTCAGTACTTC. The encoded protein is CASSDLALKNIQYF.

This clone is labeled as medium-sized. This chain joins TRBV5-1 and TRBJ1-4; D possibly corresponds to TRBD1 (6 bases). Trimming cost V 0 bases and J 8 bases, with 14 bases left between them. The CDR3 is 15 residues long. The V gene's germline CDR1 is SGHRS and CDR2 YFSETQ. This CDR3 reads CASSLVLGAGEKLFF. Written as DNA, the CDR3 is TGCGCCAGCAGCTTGGTTCTGGGGGCGGGCGAAAAACTGTTTTTT.

This chain joins TRBV28 and TRBJ2-1; 8 bases fit TRBD1. The CDR3 covers 16 residues. With V trimmed by 3 bases and J by 3 bases, 7 bases remained unmatched. Germline loops: CDR1 MDHEN, CDR2 SYDVKM. This CDR3 is CASSFAAGGGYNEQFF. CDR3 nucleotides: TGTGCCAGCAGTTTCGCCGCAGGGGGCGGCTACAATGAGCAGTTCTTC.

The chain employs TRBV7-2 and TRBJ2-7; TRBD2 agrees at 9 bases. The V segment lost 5 bases and the J segment 7 bases; nucleotides outside the gene matches: 9. There are 14 residues in the CDR3. Looked up from germline, CDR1 is SGHTA and CDR2 is FQGNSA. Here the CDR3 DNA reads TGTGCCAGCAGCCCGTTTAGCGGGGGTGGAGAGCAGTACTTC. Its translation: CASSPFSGGGEQYF.

V usage is TRBV9 and J usage is TRBJ1-3; a possible D gene is TRBD1 (6 bases). Germline CDR1 is SGDLS and CDR2 is YYNGEE. This CDR3 is built from 16 residues. Trimming took 2 bases from V and 2 from J, leaving 14 bases between them. The CDR3 reads CASSVNRDSPGNTIYF. Written as DNA, the CDR3 is TGTGCCAGCAGCGTGAACAGGGACTCGCCTGGAAACACCATATATTTT.

This rearrangement joins TRBV5-1 to TRBJ2-1; 8 bases map to TRBD1. The CDR3 totals 15 residues. Germline CDR1 SGHRS, CDR2 YFSETQ. Germline trimming cut 0 bases from V and 1 base from J; bases unmatched to any gene: 0. The CDR3 sequence: CASSLGDRSYNEQFF. As DNA, the CDR3 is TGCGCCAGCAGCTTGGGGGACAGGTCCTACAATGAGCAGTTCTTC.

The chain couples TRBV7-9 to TRBJ1-2, with TRBD1 matching over 8 bases. The CDR3 is 14 residues long. V dropped 4 bases and J dropped 4; count of bases not matched to a gene: 5. Germline V lookup: CDR1 SEHNR, CDR2 FQNEAQ (reference sequence). This CDR3 is CASSSGQGGYGYTF. The CDR3 nucleotides are TGTGCCAGCAGCTCCGGACAGGGAGGCTATGGCTACACCTTC.

This CDR3 reads CASTDRGLATGELFF. Written as DNA, the CDR3 is TGTGCCAGCACCGATAGGGGACTAGCCACCGGGGAGCTGTTTTTT. V usage is TRBV6-1 and J usage is TRBJ2-2; 9 bases fit TRBD2. The V and J ends lost 7 bases and 4 bases, in that order; junction bases with no gene match: 7. CDR1 MNHNS and CDR2 SASEGT come from the germline V gene. This CDR3 has 15 amino acids.

The chain combines TRBV6-5 with TRBJ2-7; the match to TRBD1 covers 7 bases. CDR1 and CDR2 (germline): MNHEY, SVGAGI. CDR3 size: 12 residues. V trimming: 6 bases; J trimming: 9 bases; junction bases outside the gene matches: 8. CDR3 sequence reads: CASSLGTERQYF. The CDR3 DNA reads as TGTGCCAGCAGCCTCGGGACAGAGAGGCAGTACTTC.

This clone was counted a single time. This rearrangement joins TRBV6-5 to TRBJ2-5; D is perhaps TRBD1 (6 bases). Deletions cut 2 bases from V and 2 bases from J, with 9 bases between. The CDR3 is made up of 14 amino acids. The germline V gene encodes CDR1 MNHEY and CDR2 SVGAGI. CDR3 sequence: CASSYPDSQETQYF. For the CDR3, the DNA is TGTGCCAGCAGTTACCCGGACAGTCAAGAGACCCAGTACTTC.

The V and J genes are TRBV10-1 and TRBJ2-5; D assignment may be TRBD1 or TRBD2 (5 bases each). Germline CDR1 reads WNHNN; CDR2 reads SYGVQD (reference sequence). The germline V and J ends were trimmed by 5 bases and 3 bases, with 10 bases remaining between them. The CDR3 length is 13 residues. CDR3: CASSRGAEETQYF. In DNA form, the CDR3 reads TGCGCCAGCAGTCGAGGGGCGGAAGAGACCCAGTACTTC.

A single count supports this clone. Here the CDR3 DNA reads TGTGCCAGCAGTTTGTCGGTTCTCTCCTACGAGCAGTACTTC. As protein: CASSLSVLSYEQYF. The V call is TRBV27, the J call TRBJ2-7; the D is unclear. The V end was cut by 3 bases, the J end by 0 bases, with 9 bases between. Germline-derived CDR1 and CDR2 are MNHEY and SMNVEV (reference sequence). The CDR3 sequence is 14 residues long.

This clone has just a few counts. The J gene is TRBJ2-5, the V gene TRBV5-1; 9 bases map to TRBD1. V lost 4 bases and J lost 5; bases outside the gene matches: 9. CDR3 length: 15 amino acids. In germline, CDR1 is SGHRS, CDR2 YFSETQ. The CDR3 DNA is TGCGCCAGCAGCCAGAACAGGGGGCAGGGGGAGACCCAGTACTTC. It specifies CASSQNRGQGETQYF.

The rearrangement links TRBV7-9 to TRBJ2-5; 7 bases agree with TRBD1. Germline V lookup: CDR1 SEHNR, CDR2 FQNEAQ (reference sequence). The CDR3 extends over 13 amino acids. J lost 4 bases, V lost 2 bases, and 1 base had no gene match. CDR3 protein: CASSLTGVETQYF. CDR3 coding DNA: TGTGCCAGCAGCTTAACAGGGGTAGAGACCCAGTACTTC. Looking up the rest from reference TRBV7-9 and TRBJ2-5 gives the full variable domain: DTGVSQNPRHKITKRGQNVTFRCDPISEHNRLYWYRQTLGQGPEFLTYFQNEAQLEKSRLLSDRFSAERPKGSFSTLEIQRTEQGDSAMYLCASSLTGVETQYFGPGTRLLVL.

This chain links TRBV21-1 with TRBJ1-2. TRBV21-1 is a listed pseudogene. The CDR3 consists of 19 residues. The DNA for the CDR3 is TGTGCCAGCAGCAAGATTTTTAGGAGGGCTCTCGAGGGGGACTATGGCTACACCTTC. Its protein product is CASSKIFRRALEGDYGYTF.

The chain couples TRBV4-2 to TRBJ1-2; 12 nucleotides line up with TRBD1. The V and J ends lost 3 bases and 4 bases, in that order; junction bases with no gene match: 6. The germline gives CDR1 LGHNA, CDR2 YNFKEQ. The CDR3 loop spans 16 amino acids. The CDR3 spells CASSHEGTGGLYGYTF. The CDR3 DNA reads as TGTGCCAGCAGCCATGAGGGGACAGGGGGCCTCTATGGCTACACCTTC.

V usage is TRBV6-1 and J usage is TRBJ1-2; weak D call: TRBD1 (5 bases). Looked up from germline, CDR1 is MNHNS and CDR2 is SASEGT. Trimming cost V 2 bases and J 7 bases, with 8 bases left between them. The CDR3 length is 12 residues. CDR3 residues: CASSERGFGYTF. The CDR3 DNA reads as TGTGCCAGCAGTGAACGGGGCTTTGGCTACACCTTC.

The chain employs TRBV7-8 and TRBJ2-5; D remains unclear. Germline V gene lookup returns CDR1 SGHVS and CDR2 FQNEAQ. V shed 5 bases and J shed 5 bases, with 12 bases lying between them. This CDR3 comprises 13 residues. The chain's CDR3 is CASSTYPGETQYF. The CDR3 DNA sequence: TGTGCCAGCAGCACCTACCCCGGGGAGACCCAGTACTTC. The whole variable domain, filled in from reference TRBV7-8 and TRBJ2-5, reads GAGVSQSPRYKVAKRGQDVALRCDPISGHVSLFWYQQALGQGPEFLTYFQNEAQLDKSGLPSDRFFAERPEGSVSTLKIQRTQQEDSAVYLCASSTYPGETQYFGPGTRLLVL.

The CDR3: CASSPYRGSNTEAFF. The CDR3, as DNA: TGTGCCAGCAGCCCATACCGGGGCTCGAACACTGAAGCTTTCTTT. V gene TRBV5-5 combines with J gene TRBJ1-1; D might be TRBD1 (5 bases). V lost 4 bases to trimming and J lost 1 base, with 14 bases between them. Germline V gene sequence: CDR1 SGHKS, CDR2 YYEKEE (reference sequence). CDR3 length: 15 residues.